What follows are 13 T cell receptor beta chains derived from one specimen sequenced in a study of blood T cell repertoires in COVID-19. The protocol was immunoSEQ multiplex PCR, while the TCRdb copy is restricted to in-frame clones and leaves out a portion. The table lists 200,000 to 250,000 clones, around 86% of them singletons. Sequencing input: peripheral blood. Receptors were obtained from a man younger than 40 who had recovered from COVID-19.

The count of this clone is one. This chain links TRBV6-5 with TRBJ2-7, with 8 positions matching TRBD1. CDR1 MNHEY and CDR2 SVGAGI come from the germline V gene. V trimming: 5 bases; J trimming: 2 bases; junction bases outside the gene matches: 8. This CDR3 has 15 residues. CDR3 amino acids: CASSTPWTGTYEQYV. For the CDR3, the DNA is TGTGCCAGCAGTACTCCTTGGACAGGGACCTACGAGCAGTACGTC.

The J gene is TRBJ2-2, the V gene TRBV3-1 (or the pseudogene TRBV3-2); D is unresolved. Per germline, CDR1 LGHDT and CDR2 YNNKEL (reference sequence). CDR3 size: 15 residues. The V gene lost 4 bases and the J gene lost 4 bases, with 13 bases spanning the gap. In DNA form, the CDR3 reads TGTGCCAGCAGCCGGAACGAGGCTGTCACCGGGGAGCTGTTTTTT. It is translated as CASSRNEAVTGELFF.

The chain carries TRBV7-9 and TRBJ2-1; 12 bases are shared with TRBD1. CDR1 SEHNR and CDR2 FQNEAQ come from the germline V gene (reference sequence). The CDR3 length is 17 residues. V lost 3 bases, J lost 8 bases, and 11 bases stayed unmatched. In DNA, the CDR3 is TGTGCCAGCAGCTTTTGGGGCGCGGGACAGGGGGCCGATGAGCAGTTCTTC. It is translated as CASSFWGAGQGADEQFF.

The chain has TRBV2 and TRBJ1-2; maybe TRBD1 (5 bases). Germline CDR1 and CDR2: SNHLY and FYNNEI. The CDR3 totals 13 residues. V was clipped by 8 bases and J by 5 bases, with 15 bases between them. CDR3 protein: CASESAGGYGYTF. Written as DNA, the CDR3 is TGTGCCAGCGAATCGGCTGGGGGGTATGGCTACACCTTC.

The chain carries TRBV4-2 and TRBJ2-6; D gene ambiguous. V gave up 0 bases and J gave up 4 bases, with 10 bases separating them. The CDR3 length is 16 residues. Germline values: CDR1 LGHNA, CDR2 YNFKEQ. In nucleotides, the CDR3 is TGTGCCAGCAGCCAAGATTTCGGGTCCGGGGCCAACGTCCTGACTTTC. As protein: CASSQDFGSGANVLTF.

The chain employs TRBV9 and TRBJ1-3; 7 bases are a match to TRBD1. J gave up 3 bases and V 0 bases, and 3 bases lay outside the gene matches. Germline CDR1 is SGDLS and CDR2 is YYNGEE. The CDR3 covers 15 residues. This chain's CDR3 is CASSVEGGFGNTIYF. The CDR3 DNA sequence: TGTGCCAGCAGCGTAGAAGGGGGCTTTGGAAACACCATATATTTT. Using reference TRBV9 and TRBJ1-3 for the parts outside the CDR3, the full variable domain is DSGVTQTPKHLITATGQRVTLRCSPRSGDLSVYWYQQSLDQGLQFLIQYYNGEERAKGNILERFSAQQFPDLHSELNLSSLELGDSALYFCASSVEGGFGNTIYFGEGSWLTVV.

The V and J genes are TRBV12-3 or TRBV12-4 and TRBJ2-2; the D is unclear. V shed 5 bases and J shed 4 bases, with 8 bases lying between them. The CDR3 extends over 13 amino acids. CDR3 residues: CASSQVSTGELFF. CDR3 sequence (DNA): TGTGCCAGCAGTCAGGTTTCCACCGGGGAGCTGTTTTTT.

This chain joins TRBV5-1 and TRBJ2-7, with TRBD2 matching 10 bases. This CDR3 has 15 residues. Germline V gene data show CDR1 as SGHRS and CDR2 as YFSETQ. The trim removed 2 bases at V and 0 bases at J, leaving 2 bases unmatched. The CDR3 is CASSLGTSASYEQYV. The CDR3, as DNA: TGCGCCAGCAGCTTAGGGACTAGCGCCTCCTACGAGCAGTACGTC.

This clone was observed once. The CDR3, as DNA: TGTGCCAGCAGTTTAGCGGGGGGGGGTAACAATGAGCAGTTCTTC. It specifies CASSLAGGGNNEQFF. The chain employs TRBV6-5 and TRBJ2-1, with 11 bases that match TRBD2. The CDR3 spans 15 residues. The junction had 4 bases not matched to a gene; V was cut back by 4 bases and J by 5 bases. Germline assignment: CDR1 MNHEY and CDR2 SVGAGI.

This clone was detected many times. CDR3 sequence: CASSEEQGSGNSPLHF. In DNA form, the CDR3 reads TGTGCCAGCAGTGAAGAACAGGGATCAGGGAATTCACCCCTCCACTTT. The J gene is TRBJ1-6, the V gene TRBV6-1, with a possible D match to TRBD1 (6 bases). This CDR3 spans 16 amino acids. From germline, CDR1 is MNHNS and CDR2 SASEGT. The ends were cut back, 1 base at V and 7 bases at J, with 14 bases in the middle.

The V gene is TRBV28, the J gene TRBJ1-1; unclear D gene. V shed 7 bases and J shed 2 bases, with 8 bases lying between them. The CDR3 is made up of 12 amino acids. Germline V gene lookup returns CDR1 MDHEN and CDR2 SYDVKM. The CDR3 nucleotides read TGTGCCAGCATTCGGGATAACACTGAAGCTTTCTTT. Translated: CASIRDNTEAFF.

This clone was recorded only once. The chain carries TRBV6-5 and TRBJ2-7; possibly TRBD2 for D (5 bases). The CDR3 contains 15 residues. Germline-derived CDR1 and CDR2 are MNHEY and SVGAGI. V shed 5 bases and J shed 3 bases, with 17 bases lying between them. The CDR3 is CASSLAERWFYEQYF. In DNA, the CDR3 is TGTGCCAGCAGTCTAGCAGAAAGGTGGTTCTACGAGCAGTACTTC.

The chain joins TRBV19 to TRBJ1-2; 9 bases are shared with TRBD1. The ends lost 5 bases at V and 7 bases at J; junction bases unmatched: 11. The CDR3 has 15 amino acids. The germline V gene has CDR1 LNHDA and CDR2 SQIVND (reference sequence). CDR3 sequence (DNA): TGTGCCAGTAGTTTTTCACTGACAGGGGGAGTTGGCTACACCTTC. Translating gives CASSFSLTGGVGYTF.